This T cell receptor beta chain derives from a study of OX40 agonist ivuxolimab in advanced cancers. Libraries were prepared by immunoSEQ multiplex PCR; TCRdb keeps only in-frame clonotypes and omits some of them. The data contain fewer than 15,000 clones, 75% to 95% of them seen just once; the ten biggest clones take up approximately 80%. The germline V and J ends were trimmed by 7 bases and 4 bases, with 9 bases remaining between them. CDR1 SNHLY and CDR2 FYNNEI come from the germline V gene. The CDR3 consists of 12 residues. The chain carries TRBV2 and TRBJ2-3, with D possibly TRBD2 on 5 matching bases. The clonotype originates from an adult with an advanced solid tumor such as melanoma, head and neck, liver or kidney cancer. The specimen comprised CD4+ or CD8+ T cells sorted from blood, sampled in a trial of the OX40 agonist ivuxolimab. The CDR3 sequence: CASNFGADTQYF. The DNA of the CDR3 is TGTGCCAGCAACTTCGGGGCAGATACGCAGTATTTT.